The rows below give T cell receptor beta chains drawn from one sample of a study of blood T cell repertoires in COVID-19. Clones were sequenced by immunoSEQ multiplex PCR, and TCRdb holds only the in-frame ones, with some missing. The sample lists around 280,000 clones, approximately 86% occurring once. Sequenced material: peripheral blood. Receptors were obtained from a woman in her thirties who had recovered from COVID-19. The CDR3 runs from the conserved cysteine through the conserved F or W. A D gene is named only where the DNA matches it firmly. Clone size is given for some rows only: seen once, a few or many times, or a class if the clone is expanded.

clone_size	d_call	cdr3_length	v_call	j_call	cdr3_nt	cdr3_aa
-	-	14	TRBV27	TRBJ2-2	TGTGCCAGCAGCCGGGGACAGAACACCGGGGAGCTGTTTTTT	CASSRGQNTGELFF
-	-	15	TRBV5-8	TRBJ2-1	TGTGCCAGCAGATCTACCGGGACACCAGGCGATGAGCAGTTCTTC	CASRSTGTPGDEQFF
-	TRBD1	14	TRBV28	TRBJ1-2	TGTGCCAGCAGGGACAGGGGGCAAGTCTATGGCTACACCTTC	CASRDRGQVYGYTF
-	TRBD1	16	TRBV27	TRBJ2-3	TGTGCCAGCAGTTTACGGGGACAGGGGGCAACCGATACGCAGTATTTT	CASSLRGQGATDTQYF
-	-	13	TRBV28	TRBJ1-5	TGTGCCAGCGCGGCGGATAGCAATCAGCCCCAGCATTTT	CASAADSNQPQHF
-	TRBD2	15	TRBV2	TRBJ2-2	TGTGCCAGCAGCCCCACTAGCGTGAACACCGGGGAGCTGTTTTTT	CASSPTSVNTGELFF
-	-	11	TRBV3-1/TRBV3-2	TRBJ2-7	TGTGCCAGCAGCCAAGAGCGGGGACTGTACTTC	CASSQERGLYF
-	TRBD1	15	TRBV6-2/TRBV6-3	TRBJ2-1	TGTGCCAGCAGTTACTCGTCAGGGACAGGAGGAGAGCAGTTCTTC	CASSYSSGTGGEQFF
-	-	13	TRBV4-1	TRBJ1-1	TGCGCCAGCAGCCGGGGGCCGAACACTGAAGCTTTCTTT	CASSRGPNTEAFF
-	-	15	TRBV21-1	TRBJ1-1	TGTGCCAGCAGCAAGACAGGGGGCCGGGCCACTGAAGCTTTCTTT	CASSKTGGRATEAFF
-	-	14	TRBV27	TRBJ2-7	TGTGCCAGCGCGTTTTTGGACAGCTCCTACGAGCAGTACTTC	CASAFLDSSYEQYF
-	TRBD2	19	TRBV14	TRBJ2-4	TGTGCCAGCAGCCAAGATGGGACTAGCGGGAGGGCCGCCAAAAACATTCAGTACTTC	CASSQDGTSGRAAKNIQYF
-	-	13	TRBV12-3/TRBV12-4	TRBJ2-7	TGTGCCAGCAGTTTTTTAGAGGGCTACGAGCAGTACTTC	CASSFLEGYEQYF
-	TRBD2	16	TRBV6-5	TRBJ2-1	TGTGCCAGCAGTTACTCTACGGGAGGGACCTACAATGAGCAGTTCTTC	CASSYSTGGTYNEQFF
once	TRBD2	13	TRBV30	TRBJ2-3	TGTGCCTGGAGGCGGGGGGGCAAGGACACGCAGTATTTT	CAWRRGGKDTQYF
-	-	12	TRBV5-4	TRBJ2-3	TGTGCCAGCAGCTCGCCCGGGGATACGCAGTATTTT	CASSSPGDTQYF
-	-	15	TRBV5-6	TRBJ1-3	TGTGCCAGCAGCTTGGCCTCGGGGTCCGGAAACACCATATATTTT	CASSLASGSGNTIYF
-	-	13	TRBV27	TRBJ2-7	TGTGCCAGCCAATCTTACGGGACACACGAGCAGTACTTC	CASQSYGTHEQYF
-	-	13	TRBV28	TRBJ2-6	TGTGCCAGCAGTTTATCGGGGGCCAACGTCCTGACTTTC	CASSLSGANVLTF
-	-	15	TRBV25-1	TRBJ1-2	TGTGCCAGCAGTGACCCGGGAGAAGGAATCTATGGCTACACCTTC	CASSDPGEGIYGYTF
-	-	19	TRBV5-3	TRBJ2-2	TGTGCCAGAAAGCTTTGTCGAGTGGGGGGAGCGACGAACACCGGGGAGCTGTTTTTT	CARKLCRVGGATNTGELFF
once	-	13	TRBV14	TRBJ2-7	TGTGCCAGCAGCCAAGATCGGAGGAGGGAGCAGTACTTC	CASSQDRRREQYF
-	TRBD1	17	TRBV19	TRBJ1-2	TGTGCCAGTAGTGCCTATACGGACAGGGACCCTAACTATGGCTACACCTTC	CASSAYTDRDPNYGYTF
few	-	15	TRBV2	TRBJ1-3	TGTGCCAGCAGGGCAGGGTTTTTCCCTGGAAACACCATATATTTT	CASRAGFFPGNTIYF
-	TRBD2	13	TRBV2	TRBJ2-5	TGTGCCAGCGGGGCGGGGGGGCACGAGACCCAGTACTTC	CASGAGGHETQYF
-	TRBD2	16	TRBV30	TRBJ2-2	TGTGCCTGGGATGATCTAGCGGGGGGGCGAACCGGGGAGCTGTTTTTT	CAWDDLAGGRTGELFF
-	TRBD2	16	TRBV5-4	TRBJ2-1	TGTGCCAGCAGCTTTGTACGGGCTAGCGGTTACAATGAGCAGTTCTTC	CASSFVRASGYNEQFF
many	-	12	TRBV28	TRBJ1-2	TGTGCCAGCAGTTTCGCGTTATATGGCTACACCTTC	CASSFALYGYTF
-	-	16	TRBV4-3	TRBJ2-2	TGCGCCAGCAGCCAAAACCCCCAGGAAAACACCGGGGAGCTGTTTTTT	CASSQNPQENTGELFF
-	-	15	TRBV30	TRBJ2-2	TGTGCCTGGAGTGTGCGTATCATACGGACCGGGGAGCTGTTTTTT	CAWSVRIIRTGELFF
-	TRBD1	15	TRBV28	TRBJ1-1	TGTGCCAGCAGTTCTAGGACAGGGCCCAACACTGAAGCTTTCTTT	CASSSRTGPNTEAFF
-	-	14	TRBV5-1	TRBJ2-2	TGCGCCAGCAGCTTAGAATACAGGGACGGGGAGCTGTTTTTT	CASSLEYRDGELFF
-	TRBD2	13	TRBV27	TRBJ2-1	TGTGCCAGCAGTCGGGGGGAGGTCAATGAGCAGTTCTTC	CASSRGEVNEQFF
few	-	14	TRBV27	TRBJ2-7	TGTGCCAGCAGTCTGGGACTCTCCCCCTACGAGCAGTACTTC	CASSLGLSPYEQYF
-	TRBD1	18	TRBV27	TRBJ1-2	TGTGCCAGCAGTTTATTTATTTTGGCGGGACAGCCGGTCGATGGCTACACCTTC	CASSLFILAGQPVDGYTF
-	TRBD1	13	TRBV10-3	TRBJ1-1	TGTGCCGTAAGGGGGCTTGGAGACACTGAAGCTTTCTTT	CAVRGLGDTEAFF
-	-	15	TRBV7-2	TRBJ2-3	TGTGCCAGCAGCTTAGACCTCAGGGCGCTAGATACGCAGTATTTT	CASSLDLRALDTQYF
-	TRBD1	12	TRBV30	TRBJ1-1	TGTGCCTGGGATACAGGGGAGACTGAAGCTTTCTTT	CAWDTGETEAFF
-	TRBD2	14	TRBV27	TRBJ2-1	TGTGCCAGCAGTATCAGCGGGAGGTACAATGAGCAGTTCTTC	CASSISGRYNEQFF